The rows below give T cell receptor beta chains drawn from one sample of a study of blood T cell repertoires in COVID-19. Data came from immunoSEQ multiplex PCR; TCRdb stores just in-frame clones and leaves some out. Of 250,000 or so clones in the sample, around 87% were seen once. The sequenced material came from peripheral blood. The receptors shown here come from a woman in her seventies with active or convalescent COVID-19. Both conserved end residues are part of each CDR3. Fields, in order: clone size, J gene, CDR3 length, V gene, D gene, CDR3 DNA, CDR3 protein. The D gene is left open where the match is weak. The size of a clone is reported for some rows only, either as once, few or many, or as a class for expanded clones.

>NA|TRBJ1-1|15|TRBV6-6|NA
TGTGCCAGCAGTTACTCGGCAGGGGTAAACACTGAAGCTTTCTTT
CASSYSAGVNTEAFF
>NA|TRBJ2-3|17|TRBV7-3|NA
TGTGCCAGCAGCTTATCGGATTCGAACTACGGCACAGATACGCAGTATTTT
CASSLSDSNYGTDTQYF
>NA|TRBJ2-3|14|TRBV11-3|NA
TGTGCCAGCAGCTTTGGCAGGGTGACAGATACGCAGTATTTT
CASSFGRVTDTQYF
>NA|TRBJ1-1|17|TRBV7-8|NA
TGTGCCAGCAGCTACGGTTCGGCGTGGGCGATGAACACTGAAGCTTTCTTT
CASSYGSAWAMNTEAFF
>once|TRBJ1-2|15|TRBV2|TRBD1
TGTGCCAGCAGTTTAGAGGGACAGGCTAACTATGGCTACACCTTC
CASSLEGQANYGYTF
>NA|TRBJ1-1|14|TRBV29-1|TRBD1
TGCAGATCAGGGGGCCCTAGCCGGGGCACTGAAGCTTTCTTT
CRSGGPSRGTEAFF
>NA|TRBJ2-2|16|TRBV7-6|NA
TGTGCCAGCAGCTTTTACCCCCGGGCGAACACCGGGGAGCTGTTTTTT
CASSFYPRANTGELFF
>NA|TRBJ2-2|16|TRBV6-5|TRBD1
TGTGCCAGCAGTTACCTCACAGGGGTAGTTGCCGGGGAGCTGTTTTTT
CASSYLTGVVAGELFF
>NA|TRBJ2-7|14|TRBV4-3|NA
TGCGCCAGCAGCCTGGGAAGGGGTGACTACGAGCAGTACTTC
CASSLGRGDYEQYF
>NA|TRBJ1-2|13|TRBV2|NA
TGTGCCAGCAGTTCACAGGGAGGGGATGGCTACACCTTC
CASSSQGGDGYTF
>NA|TRBJ1-6|13|TRBV2|NA
TGTGCCAGCAGTGCCGAGGAGGATTCACCCCTCCACTTT
CASSAEEDSPLHF
>NA|TRBJ1-5|17|TRBV9|TRBD1
TGTGCCAGCAGCGCAGGGGGCGGGACTCCTAGCAATCAGCCCCAGCATTTT
CASSAGGGTPSNQPQHF
>once|TRBJ2-2|17|TRBV6-2/TRBV6-3|TRBD1
TGTGCCAGCAGCCCTCACATTGAACAGGGGGACACCGGGGAGCTGTTTTTT
CASSPHIEQGDTGELFF
>NA|TRBJ1-6|14|TRBV7-9|NA
TGTGCCAGCAGCTTCGGACAGCAGAATTCACCCCTCCACTTT
CASSFGQQNSPLHF
>NA|TRBJ2-1|14|TRBV6-5|TRBD2
TGTGCCAGCAAGACGGGACTAGCGGACAATGAGCAGTTCTTC
CASKTGLADNEQFF
>NA|TRBJ1-5|14|TRBV6-6|NA
TGTGCCAGCAGTTCCGGCCCGGGGTACCAGCCCCAGCATTTT
CASSSGPGYQPQHF
>NA|TRBJ1-6|14|TRBV5-4|TRBD1
TGTGCCAGCAGCCCGGGACAGGGGAACTCACCCCTCCACTTT
CASSPGQGNSPLHF
>NA|TRBJ1-3|16|TRBV27|TRBD1
TGTGCCAGCAGTTTATCCCCAGGGGGCAGTGGAAACACCATATATTTT
CASSLSPGGSGNTIYF
>NA|TRBJ1-2|13|TRBV12-3/TRBV12-4|NA
TGTGCCAGCAGACCTACAGGGCTTAGTGGCTACACCTTC
CASRPTGLSGYTF
>NA|TRBJ2-7|14|TRBV6-6|TRBD2
TGTGCCAGCAGTTACCCCGGGGGGGGCTACGAGCAGTACTTC
CASSYPGGGYEQYF
>NA|TRBJ2-3|13|TRBV5-1|NA
TGCGCCAGCAGTGGGGGGGGCAAAGATACGCAGTATTTT
CASSGGGKDTQYF
>NA|TRBJ2-7|17|TRBV18|NA
TGTGCCAGCTCACCACCGACTTCTCAGGGGCTTCCCTACGAGCAGTACTTC
CASSPPTSQGLPYEQYF
>NA|TRBJ1-4|16|TRBV11-2|NA
TGTGCCAGCAGCTTACAGGGGATTGCAACTAATGAAAAACTGTTTTTT
CASSLQGIATNEKLFF
>NA|TRBJ2-5|13|TRBV15|NA
TGTGCCACCAGCCACCGGGACTGGGAGACCCAGTACTTC
CATSHRDWETQYF
>NA|TRBJ2-3|17|TRBV7-6|NA
TGTGCCAGCAGCTTAAGGGCGGGGGCCCCTAGCCCAGATACGCAGTATTTT
CASSLRAGAPSPDTQYF
>NA|TRBJ1-1|14|TRBV12-1|NA
TGTGCCAGCAGCCTCCCCGTGGGGGCGACTGAAGCTTTCTTT
CASSLPVGATEAFF
>NA|TRBJ1-5|13|TRBV5-1|NA
TGCGCCAGCAGCTTGACAGCTAATCAGCCCCAGCATTTT
CASSLTANQPQHF
>NA|TRBJ1-4|18|TRBV9|TRBD1
TGTGCCAGCTCTACAGGGGGGACTGTGAAAGCGACTGATGAAAAACTGTTTTTT
CASSTGGTVKATDEKLFF
>NA|TRBJ2-2|14|TRBV3-1/TRBV3-2|NA
TGTGCCAGCAGCCAAGTTCAGGGTATCGGGGAGCTGTTTTTT
CASSQVQGIGELFF
>NA|TRBJ1-2|14|TRBV3-1/TRBV3-2|TRBD1
TGTGCCAGCAGCCCTCGACAGGGCACAGATGGCTACACCTTC
CASSPRQGTDGYTF
>NA|TRBJ1-6|15|TRBV6-4|NA
TGTGCCAGCAGTGACTCTGGGACACTGAATTCACCCCTCCACTTT
CASSDSGTLNSPLHF
>NA|TRBJ1-1|16|TRBV29-1|TRBD1
TGCAGCGTTGAAGGAGGGATTGACAGGGCGAACACTGAAGCTTTCTTT
CSVEGGIDRANTEAFF
>NA|TRBJ1-4|13|TRBV29-1|NA
TGCAGCGTTTTGGCCCGTGCTAATGAAAAACTGTTTTTT
CSVLARANEKLFF
>NA|TRBJ1-2|16|TRBV6-1|NA
TGTGCCAGCAGTGAAGACGGAGGGATACTGAACTATGGCTACACCTTC
CASSEDGGILNYGYTF
>NA|TRBJ1-6|13|TRBV7-6|NA
TGTGCCAGCGCCCCAACAGATAATTCACCCCTCCACTTT
CASAPTDNSPLHF
>once|TRBJ2-3|17|TRBV7-9|TRBD2
TGTGCCAGCAGCTTCGGACTAGCTTATTCTAGCACAGATACGCAGTATTTT
CASSFGLAYSSTDTQYF
>NA|TRBJ1-3|13|TRBV29-1|NA
TGCAGCGTTGATAGGCGGCCTGGAAACACCATATATTTT
CSVDRRPGNTIYF